Listed below are T cell receptor beta chains from one sample, sequenced in a study of graft-versus-host responses after intestinal transplantation. Profiled with immunoSEQ multiplex PCR; TCRdb holds only in-frame clones, not every one. The sample gives 27,000 or so clones, roughly 82% of which show up once; 0.65% to 0.9% is in the top ten. These receptors' antigens are unknown. Sequences were derived from unstimulated CD4+ T cells sorted from spleen or lymph node cells, sampled before intestinal transplant. All receptors derive from a human donor who received an intestinal transplant. The CDR3 runs from the conserved cysteine through the conserved F or W. The D gene is left open where the match is weak. Clone size is given for some rows only: seen once, a few or many times, or a class if the clone is expanded.

CDR3aa: CASSQTSGGTDTQYF
CDR3nt: TGTGCCAGCAGTCAGACTAGCGGAGGCACAGATACGCAGTATTTT
abundance: NA
len: 15
v_gene: TRBV2
d_gene: TRBD2
j_gene: TRBJ2-3

CDR3aa: CASSQVRDGNTEAFF
CDR3nt: TGTGCCAGCAGCCAAGTTAGAGATGGGAACACTGAAGCTTTCTTT
abundance: NA
len: 15
v_gene: TRBV4-2
d_gene: NA
j_gene: TRBJ1-1

CDR3aa: CASNRASSEQFF
CDR3nt: TGTGCCAGCAATAGGGCTTCCTCCGAGCAGTTCTTC
abundance: NA
len: 12
v_gene: TRBV25-1
d_gene: NA
j_gene: TRBJ2-1

CDR3aa: CASSFAGSSYNEQFF
CDR3nt: TGTGCCAGCAGCTTTGCCGGTTCTTCCTACAATGAGCAGTTCTTC
abundance: NA
len: 15
v_gene: TRBV5-4
d_gene: NA
j_gene: TRBJ2-1

CDR3aa: CASSRQGIYNSPLHF
CDR3nt: TGTGCCAGCAGCCGACAGGGGATATATAATTCACCCCTCCACTTT
abundance: NA
len: 15
v_gene: TRBV5-6
d_gene: TRBD1
j_gene: TRBJ1-6

CDR3aa: CAWGQAKNIQYF
CDR3nt: TGTGCCTGGGGCCAAGCCAAAAACATTCAGTACTTC
abundance: NA
len: 12
v_gene: TRBV30
d_gene: NA
j_gene: TRBJ2-4

CDR3aa: CASGRDRFYEQYF
CDR3nt: TGTGCCAGCGGCCGGGACCGATTTTACGAGCAGTACTTC
abundance: NA
len: 13
v_gene: TRBV6-1
d_gene: NA
j_gene: TRBJ2-7

CDR3aa: CASSIRATGKNTEAFF
CDR3nt: TGTGCCAGCAGCATTCGAGCGACAGGGAAAAACACTGAAGCTTTCTTT
abundance: NA
len: 16
v_gene: TRBV21-1
d_gene: NA
j_gene: TRBJ1-1

CDR3aa: CAISATGRNEKLFF
CDR3nt: TGTGCCATCAGTGCGACAGGCCGAAATGAAAAACTGTTTTTT
abundance: NA
len: 14
v_gene: TRBV10-3
d_gene: NA
j_gene: TRBJ1-4

CDR3aa: CASSLRGRAGEQYF
CDR3nt: TGTGCCAGCAGCTTAAGGGGGAGGGCCGGGGAGCAGTACTTC
abundance: NA
len: 14
v_gene: TRBV11-1
d_gene: NA
j_gene: TRBJ2-7

CDR3aa: CASSPGQWGYTF
CDR3nt: TGTGCCAGCAGTCCCGGACAATGGGGCTACACCTTC
abundance: NA
len: 12
v_gene: TRBV28
d_gene: NA
j_gene: TRBJ1-2

CDR3aa: CASSTSDRGRQEKLFF
CDR3nt: TGTGCCAGCAGCACCTCGGACAGGGGGCGCCAGGAAAAACTGTTTTTT
abundance: few
len: 16
v_gene: TRBV27
d_gene: TRBD1
j_gene: TRBJ1-4

CDR3aa: CSVEDLHGQIYEQYF
CDR3nt: TGCAGCGTTGAAGATCTTCATGGTCAGATCTACGAGCAGTACTTC
abundance: NA
len: 15
v_gene: TRBV29-1
d_gene: NA
j_gene: TRBJ2-7

CDR3aa: CASSEHRYQETQYF
CDR3nt: TGTGCCAGCAGTGAACATCGGTACCAAGAGACCCAGTACTTC
abundance: NA
len: 14
v_gene: TRBV2
d_gene: NA
j_gene: TRBJ2-5

CDR3aa: CASSYEGKGYGYTF
CDR3nt: TGTGCCAGCAGTTACGAGGGTAAAGGCTATGGCTACACCTTC
abundance: NA
len: 14
v_gene: TRBV6-6
d_gene: NA
j_gene: TRBJ1-2

CDR3aa: CASSQDPSGQYTQYF
CDR3nt: TGCGCCAGCAGCCAAGATCCCTCTGGACAGTATACGCAGTATTTT
abundance: NA
len: 15
v_gene: TRBV4-1
d_gene: NA
j_gene: TRBJ2-3

CDR3aa: CASSQDPGGANRYEQYF
CDR3nt: TGCGCCAGCAGCCAAGACCCAGGGGGCGCGAATCGCTACGAGCAGTACTTC
abundance: NA
len: 17
v_gene: TRBV4-1
d_gene: TRBD1
j_gene: TRBJ2-7

CDR3aa: CASANLATNEKLFF
CDR3nt: TGTGCCAGTGCCAACCTTGCAACTAATGAAAAACTGTTTTTT
abundance: NA
len: 14
v_gene: TRBV19
d_gene: NA
j_gene: TRBJ1-4